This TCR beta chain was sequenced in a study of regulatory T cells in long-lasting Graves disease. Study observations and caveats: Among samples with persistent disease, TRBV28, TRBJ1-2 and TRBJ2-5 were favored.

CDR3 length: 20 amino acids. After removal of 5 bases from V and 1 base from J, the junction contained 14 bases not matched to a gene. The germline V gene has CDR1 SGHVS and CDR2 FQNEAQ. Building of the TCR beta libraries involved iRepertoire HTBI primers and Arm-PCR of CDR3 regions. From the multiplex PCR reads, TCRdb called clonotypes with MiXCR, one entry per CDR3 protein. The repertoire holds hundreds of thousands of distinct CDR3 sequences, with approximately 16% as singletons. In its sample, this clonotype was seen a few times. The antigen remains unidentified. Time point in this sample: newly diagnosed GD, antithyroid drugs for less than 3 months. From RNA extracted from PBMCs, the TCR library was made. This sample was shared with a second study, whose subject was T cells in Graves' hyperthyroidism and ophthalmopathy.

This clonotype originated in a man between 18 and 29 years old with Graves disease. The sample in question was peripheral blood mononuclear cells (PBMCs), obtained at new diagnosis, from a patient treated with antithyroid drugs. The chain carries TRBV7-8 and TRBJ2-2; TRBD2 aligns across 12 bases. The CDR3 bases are TGTGCCAGCAGCCTCCACTTCCATCTAGCGGGAGGGAGGAACACCGGGGAGCTGTTTTTT. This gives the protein CASSLHFHLAGGRNTGELFF.